The T cell receptor beta chain under discussion was sequenced for a study of control samples from healthy donors and cancer patients. The repertoire was sequenced with immunoSEQ multiplex PCR; TCRdb's copy has only in-frame clones and lacks some. This table has 150,000 to 200,000 clones, nearly 90% appearing once. Trimming left V 3 bases short and J 7 bases short, with 10 bases between. Looked up from germline, CDR1 is ENHRY and CDR2 is SYGVKD. The CDR3 is 13 amino acids. Sequenced material: blood. The sequence was obtained from a woman aged 50 to 60 in good health. This chain uses TRBV10-3 with TRBJ2-1, with D unresolved. The CDR3 spells CAISDPPPNEQFF. The CDR3 DNA reads TGTGCCATCAGTGACCCCCCGCCGAATGAGCAGTTCTTC.